This TCR beta chain was identified in a study of T cell responses to AZD1222 COVID-19 vaccine. Overall study results and limits: Increases in Spike-specific TCR breadth and depth were seen after two AZD1222 doses.

This clone was detected only once. Its antigen is unidentified. Assay used: immunoSEQ multiplex PCR; TCRdb lists only in-frame clones, some missing. Of tens of thousands of clones in the sample, about nine tenths are singletons; the top ten hold 3.3%. Second doses were pooled across both intervals (about 4 or about 12 weeks). J gave up 7 bases and V 10 bases, and 7 bases lay outside the gene matches. This CDR3 region has 14 residues. The germline V gene encodes CDR1 MGHDK and CDR2 SYGVNS. J is TRBJ2-1 and V is TRBV25-1; 13 bases line up with TRBD2. This clonotype originated in an adult who received the AZD1222 COVID-19 vaccine. The starting material was peripheral blood, obtained 28 days after the second AZD1222 dose. The DNA for the CDR3 is TGTGCCACCAAGCGGACTAGCGGGAGTAATGAGCAGTTCTTC. Amino acid sequence: CATKRTSGSNEQFF.